This is a list of T cell receptor beta chains from one sample in a study of blood T cells in healthy people across ages. TCRdb re-analysed the 5' RACE reads in MiXCR, keeping a single row per CDR3 protein. Among about 640,000 distinct CDR3 sequences listed, less than 35% were seen once. Source material: blood. These TCRs come from a woman older than 75 in good health. The CDR3 runs from the conserved cysteine through the conserved F or W. The D gene is left open where the match is weak. Size tells how often a clone was seen (once, few, many) or the class of an expanded clone, and some rows leave it out.

TRBV4-2	.	13	TRBJ1-6	many	CASSQENESPLHF
TRBV6-1	.	14	TRBJ2-5	.	CASSERGGRGFRYF
TRBV20-1	TRBD2	14	TRBJ2-7	.	CSAVPGLATYEQYF
TRBV15	TRBD2	18	TRBJ2-2	few	CATSGGASGGPQSGELFF
TRBV24-1	.	14	TRBJ2-5	many	CATSDGGGGETQYF
TRBV20-1	.	12	TRBJ1-2	few	CRARGLGDGYTF
TRBV7-2	.	15	.	many	CASSESGTSSGTQYF
TRBV11-2	.	13	TRBJ1-6	.	CASSVGRASPLHF
TRBV7-8	.	17	TRBJ1-2	.	CASSLQSKAGEVYGYTF
TRBV5-5	.	14	TRBJ1-1	.	CASSRDTFNTEAFF
TRBV7-2	TRBD1	16	TRBJ1-5	many	CASSLGHRGGNQPQHF
TRBV28	.	14	TRBJ2-7	many	CASTRSEVSYEQYF
TRBV4-1	TRBD1	15	TRBJ1-1	few	CASSQTDRGPTEAFF
TRBV6-2/TRBV6-3	TRBD1	16	TRBJ2-2	.	CASSYSGQGYTGELFF
TRBV18	.	14	TRBJ1-1	.	CASSGGQWNTEAFF
TRBV5-1	.	15	TRBJ2-5	many	CASSLETASHGTQYF
TRBV30	.	11	TRBJ1-2	.	CAYSRPNGYTF
TRBV3-1	.	15	TRBJ1-1	few	CASSQGSQGNTEAFF
TRBV29-1	.	13	TRBJ2-1	.	CSTTIDWGSKQFF
TRBV12-3/TRBV12-4	.	14	TRBJ2-7	many	CASSSSTGSHEQYF
TRBV30	.	13	TRBJ1-2	.	CAWIPSQVYGYTF
TRBV3-1	.	16	TRBJ1-2	many	CASSPALIVAGYGYTF
TRBV9	TRBD2	17	.	few	CASSVERAGGPGNEQYF
TRBV12-3/TRBV12-4	.	12	TRBJ1-3	.	CASRVAGNTIYF
TRBV19	.	15	TRBJ2-3	.	CASTPLGDRTDTQYF
TRBV10-3	.	13	TRBJ2-4	many	CAIRKGQDNIQYF
TRBV6-2/TRBV6-3	.	12	TRBJ2-3	few	CASSRDRDTQYF
TRBV7-3	.	14	TRBJ1-1	few	CASSPGAFGAEAFF
TRBV20-1	.	16	TRBJ2-4	many	CSAREGQGPAKNIQYF
TRBV6-5	TRBD2	16	TRBJ2-7	.	CASSYGAGAPWWKQYF
TRBV4-1	.	14	TRBJ2-1	many	CASSQGPLGDEQFF
TRBV14	TRBD2	16	TRBJ2-3	many	CASSPPLAGNTDTQYF
TRBV9	.	13	TRBJ1-6	few	CASSVDSPSPLHF
TRBV12-3/TRBV12-4	.	12	TRBJ2-7	many	CASRPDTYEQYF
TRBV9	.	14	TRBJ2-7	many	CASSVLSRGDEQYF
TRBV7-9	TRBD1	16	TRBJ2-2	few	CASREPGTGRTGELFF
TRBV18	TRBD2	13	TRBJ2-5	few	CASSRGVSETQYF
TRBV7-9	.	14	TRBJ1-6	many	CASSFPPHNSPLHF
TRBV7-2	.	14	.	.	CASSPGGQTYEQYF
TRBV20-1	.	14	TRBJ1-5	.	CSARPPRDNQPQHF
TRBV18	.	14	TRBJ1-1	.	CASSPPTERTEAFF
TRBV5-4	TRBD1	15	TRBJ1-4	.	CASSYGTVNSEKLFF
TRBV3-1	TRBD1	16	TRBJ2-5	many	CASSRKTGGSGETQYF
TRBV20-1	.	11	TRBJ2-1	.	CSARPNREQFF
TRBV20-1	.	15	TRBJ2-7	many	CSATPLRTANYEQYF
TRBV20-1	TRBD1	13	.	.	CSARRPGGYEQYF
TRBV7-2	TRBD1	16	TRBJ2-3	.	CASRPGAVGGRSTQYF
TRBV5-1	.	14	TRBJ1-1	.	CASSLDPGDTEAFF
TRBV20-1	.	15	TRBJ1-2	few	CSARDLLGEGYGYTF
TRBV19	.	16	TRBJ1-1	.	CTSTLGGGGLNTEAFF
TRBV6-6	.	15	TRBJ1-2	many	CASTFVVREREGYTF
TRBV27	.	14	TRBJ1-1	many	CASSFGDKNTEAFF
TRBV20-1	TRBD1	15	TRBJ2-1	many	CSARLGTGGNNEQFF
TRBV9	.	17	TRBJ1-2	many	CASSRSPIQGLSGGYTF
TRBV27	.	15	TRBJ1-1	many	CASSPLGRAGTEAFF
TRBV19	.	15	TRBJ2-1	many	CASSIVDGDYNEQFF
TRBV28	.	11	TRBJ1-2	many	CASSGVGGYTF